These 24 T cell receptor beta chains share one sample of origin, sequenced in a study of beta chain features in type 1 diabetes. No antigen has been identified for these receptors. The investigators reverse transcribed all of the isolated RNA, so they sequenced expressed TCRB transcripts. Profiled with immunoSEQ multiplex PCR; TCRdb holds only in-frame clones, not every one. The sample consists of over 200,000 clones, roughly a tenth of them appearing once. Study outcomes and limitations: In every one of the four CD4+ subsets, TCRB CDR3s were moderately but significantly shorter in Type 1 diabetes patients.

Source material: naive CD4+ T cells from blood. The receptors were sampled from a man aged 25-45 years with type 1 diabetes.

The chain links TRBV12-5 to TRBJ1-5; TRBD1 aligns across 8 bases. Losses at the gene ends were 6 bases for V and 2 bases for J; bases not matched to a gene: 3. The CDR3 is 14 amino acids. From germline, CDR1 is LGHNT and CDR2 FRNRAP. The CDR3 here is CASGQTGGNQPQHF. CDR3 DNA sequence: TGTGCTAGTGGGCAGACAGGGGGCAATCAGCCCCAGCATTTT. The whole variable domain, remainder taken from reference TRBV12-5 and TRBJ1-5, is DARVTQTPRHKVTEMGQEVTMRCQPILGHNTVFWYRQTMMQGLELLAYFRNRAPLDDSGMPKDRFSAEMPDATLATLKIQPSEPRDSAVYFCASGQTGGNQPQHFGDGTRLSIL.

This clone occurred a few times. J is TRBJ2-7 and V is TRBV2, with D tentatively TRBD1 (6 bases). CDR3 length: 12 residues. Trimming left V 7 bases short and J 6 bases short, with 13 bases between. Germline CDR1 SNHLY, CDR2 FYNNEI. CDR3 protein: CASTPQGGEQYF. In DNA form, the CDR3 reads TGTGCCAGCACCCCACAGGGTGGCGAGCAGTACTTC. The full variable domain, its missing parts supplied by reference TRBV2 and TRBJ2-7, is EPEVTQTPSHQVTQMGQEVILRCVPISNHLYFYWYRQILGQKVEFLVSFYNNEISEKSEIFDDQFSVERPDGSNFTLKIRSTKLEDSAMYFCASTPQGGEQYFGPGTRLTVT.

This chain connects TRBV29-1 to TRBJ2-1; TRBD1 might be the D (5 bases). CDR3 size: 13 residues. Trimming removed 7 bases from V and 3 bases from J, with 13 bases in between. From germline, CDR1 is SQVTM and CDR2 ANQGSEA. The CDR3 DNA reads as TGCAGCGCTCGGCCTAGGGGCTACAATGAGCAGTTCTTC. Translating gives CSARPRGYNEQFF.

The chain joins TRBV28 to TRBJ2-7, with D possibly being TRBD2 (7 bases). Germline V gives CDR1 MDHEN, CDR2 SYDVKM. The CDR3 contains 15 residues. The V and J ends lost 7 bases and 3 bases respectively, with 19 bases between them. The CDR3 region is CASMSGASGDYEQYF. DNA of the CDR3: TGTGCCAGCATGTCGGGGGCTAGCGGAGACTACGAGCAGTACTTC.

This clone was counted between two and nine times. Additional DNA sequences in this sample encode the identical CDR3. V gene TRBV12-5 combines with J gene TRBJ1-5; 8 nucleotides match TRBD1. This CDR3 has 14 residues. Germline trimming cut 1 base from V and 4 bases from J; bases unmatched to any gene: 0. The germline gives CDR1 LGHNT, CDR2 FRNRAP. In DNA, the CDR3 is TGTGCTAGTGGTTTGGGACAGGGGAATCAGCCCCAGCATTTT. Amino acid sequence: CASGLGQGNQPQHF.

This clone occurred a few times. This chain joins TRBV6-1 and TRBJ1-5; D not resolved. V was trimmed by 4 bases and J by 5 bases, leaving 9 bases between them. The CDR3 has 13 residues. From germline, CDR1 is MNHNS and CDR2 SASEGT. Written as DNA, the CDR3 is TGTGCCAGCAGTGCGCGGAGGGATCAGCCCCAGCATTTT. As protein: CASSARRDQPQHF.

The J gene is TRBJ2-7, the V gene TRBV28; 7 positions agree with TRBD1. Germline loops: CDR1 MDHEN, CDR2 SYDVKM. The ends lost 6 bases at V and 0 bases at J; junction bases unmatched: 5. The length of the CDR3 is 14 residues. The CDR3 spells CASSSGQISYEQYF. The CDR3 region has the DNA TGTGCCAGCAGCTCGGGACAGATCTCCTACGAGCAGTACTTC.

The chain carries TRBV18 and TRBJ2-1; TRBD1 might be the D (5 bases). The germline V and J ends were trimmed by 4 bases and 4 bases, with 11 bases remaining between them. Looked up from germline, CDR1 is KGHSH and CDR2 is LQKENI. The CDR3 runs 14 residues. The CDR3 bases are TGTGCCAGCTCACTGTCAGGGCCTTACAATGAGCAGTTCTTC. Amino acids: CASSLSGPYNEQFF.

V is TRBV5-4 and J is TRBJ1-2, with D tentatively TRBD1 (5 bases). The CDR3 runs to 13 residues. The germline gives CDR1 SGHNT, CDR2 YYREEE (reference sequence). Trimming took 0 bases from V and 2 from J, leaving 5 bases between them. The DNA of the CDR3 is TGTGCCAGCAGCTTGGAGGGGAACTATGGCTACACCTTC. Its translation is CASSLEGNYGYTF.

This chain links TRBV2 with TRBJ2-1, with 12 positions matching TRBD1. Unmatched junction bases numbered 7, after V lost 5 bases and J lost 8 bases. Germline CDR1 SNHLY, CDR2 FYNNEI. The CDR3 runs 15 residues. CDR3 loop: CASSKRDRGHDEQFF. CDR3 DNA sequence: TGTGCCAGCAGTAAAAGGGACAGGGGGCACGATGAGCAGTTCTTC.

In its sample, this clone was seen a few times. The chain couples TRBV29-1 to TRBJ2-7; D is unclear. Germline lookup yields CDR1 SQVTM and CDR2 ANQGSEA. Trimming cost V 7 bases and J 7 bases, with 14 bases left between them. This CDR3 region has 11 residues. The CDR3 here is CSAASPGEQYF. CDR3 bases: TGCAGCGCCGCGTCGCCCGGGGAGCAGTACTTC.

This clone was observed a few times. The V gene is TRBV5-4, the J gene TRBJ2-1; 8 positions agree with TRBD2. This CDR3 is built from 15 residues. V was pared by 4 bases and J by 0 bases, with 3 bases of the junction left unmatched. Germline lookup yields CDR1 SGHNT and CDR2 YYREEE (reference sequence). The CDR3 DNA is TGTGCCAGCAGCCCTGCGGGGGGCTCCTACAATGAGCAGTTCTTC. This encodes CASSPAGGSYNEQFF.

This clone was seen a few times. The chain carries TRBV14 and TRBJ2-5; possible D gene TRBD2, 6 bases. V was trimmed by 0 bases and J by 0 bases, leaving 14 bases between them. CDR1 is SGHDN and CDR2 is FVKESK in the germline V gene. CDR3 size: 17 residues. In DNA form, the CDR3 reads TGTGCCAGCAGCCAAGATCGGGCAAGCGGGTACCAAGAGACCCAGTACTTC. It encodes CASSQDRASGYQETQYF. Combining the CDR3 with reference TRBV14 and TRBJ2-5 gives the whole variable domain EAGVTQFPSHSVIEKGQTVTLRCDPISGHDNLYWYRRVMGKEIKFLLHFVKESKQDESGMPNNRFLAERTGGTYSTLKVQPAELEDSGVYFCASSQDRASGYQETQYFGPGTRLLVL.

This clone was observed a handful of times. The J gene is TRBJ1-5, the V gene TRBV4-1; 8 nucleotides match TRBD1. Losses at the gene ends were 0 bases for V and 5 bases for J; bases not matched to a gene: 9. Germline lookup yields CDR1 MGHRA and CDR2 YSYEKL. This CDR3 spans 17 amino acids. In nucleotides, the CDR3 is TGCGCCAGCAGCCAAGACCCCGGCCAGGGGGCATATCAGCCCCAGCATTTT. It specifies CASSQDPGQGAYQPQHF.

Here the CDR3 DNA reads TGTGCCAGCATGCTTGACAGGGGTGAGCAGTTCTTC. Translating gives CASMLDRGEQFF. The chain joins TRBV2 to TRBJ2-1, with 8 bases identical to TRBD1. The CDR3 loop spans 12 amino acids. Germline CDR1 and CDR2: SNHLY and FYNNEI. After removal of 7 bases from V and 9 bases from J, the junction contained 5 bases not matched to a gene.

This clone was counted a few times. The CDR3 DNA follows: TGCAGCGTCGAAAATATAGCGGGGTTTGTGGAGACCCAGTACTTC. Translation: CSVENIAGFVETQYF. The V and J genes are TRBV29-1 and TRBJ2-5, with 8 bases that match TRBD2. This CDR3 region has 15 residues. From germline, CDR1 is SQVTM and CDR2 ANQGSEA. V lost 6 bases and J lost 5; bases outside the gene matches: 14.

The chain couples TRBV5-4 to TRBJ1-2; tentative D call: TRBD1 (5 bases). Trimming shortened V by 5 bases and J by 4 bases, and 15 bases separated the two germline ends. Germline CDR1 is SGHNT and CDR2 is YYREEE (reference sequence). The CDR3 sequence is 14 residues long. CDR3 DNA sequence: TGTGCCAGCAGACGACCAGGGCTTCCCTATGGCTACACCTTC. Translating gives CASRRPGLPYGYTF.

This clone was detected only a few times. The V gene is TRBV12-5, the J gene TRBJ1-5; D gene unclear. Trimming stripped 6 bases from V and 5 bases from J, with 17 bases between. This CDR3 region has 15 residues. Per germline, CDR1 LGHNT and CDR2 FRNRAP. CDR3 protein: CASGPGGSRDQPQHF. CDR3 DNA sequence: TGTGCTAGTGGACCCGGAGGGTCGAGGGATCAGCCCCAGCATTTT.

The V gene is TRBV9, the J gene TRBJ1-2; D perhaps matches TRBD1 (6 bases). With 4 bases removed from V and 5 bases from J, the gap between germline ends came to 27 bases. This CDR3 comprises 18 residues. Germline V CDR1 and CDR2: SGDLS, YYNGEE. The DNA for the CDR3 is TGTGCCAGCAGCCCCTGGTTGCTGGGGTGGACAGAAGCTTATGGCTACACCTTC. Protein sequence: CASSPWLLGWTEAYGYTF.

This clone was seen a few times. The J gene is TRBJ2-3, the V gene TRBV10-3; 8 bases line up with TRBD1. Unmatched junction bases numbered 9, after V lost 3 bases and J lost 4 bases. CDR3 length: 16 residues. Germline CDR1 reads ENHRY; CDR2 reads SYGVKD. The CDR3 region has the DNA TGTGCCATCAGTGATCGGACAGGGCCCATCGCAGATACGCAGTATTTT. Protein product: CAISDRTGPIADTQYF.

This clone appeared a few times. This sequence joins TRBV7-9 and TRBJ1-2; possible D gene TRBD1, 5 bases. This CDR3 comprises 14 residues. From germline, CDR1 is SEHNR and CDR2 FQNEAQ (reference sequence). The V and J ends lost 2 bases and 4 bases respectively, with 11 bases between them. The CDR3 protein is CASSLRGDSYGYTF. The CDR3 DNA is TGTGCCAGCAGCTTACGGGGGGACTCCTATGGCTACACCTTC.

This clone was counted a few times. The chain carries TRBV2 and TRBJ2-3, with 10 nucleotides matching TRBD2. With V trimmed by 7 bases and J by 5 bases, 6 bases remained unmatched. The CDR3 covers 14 residues. Per germline, CDR1 SNHLY and CDR2 FYNNEI. The DNA of the CDR3 is TGTGCCAGCATTCTAGCGGGGGTTGGAGATACGCAGTATTTT. The encoded protein is CASILAGVGDTQYF.

The rearrangement links TRBV25-1 to TRBJ1-5; tentatively, D is TRBD1 (6 bases). V was pared by 3 bases and J by 4 bases, with 10 bases between. The CDR3 sequence is 14 residues long. The V gene's germline CDR1 is MGHDK and CDR2 SYGVNS. The CDR3 nucleotides read TGTGCCAGCAGTGAGAATCAGGGGAATCAGCCCCAGCATTTT. Translated, it gives CASSENQGNQPQHF.

This clone was counted between two and nine times. The J gene is TRBJ1-5, the V gene TRBV7-2, with no clear D. The CDR3 is made up of 15 amino acids. V was shortened by 2 bases and J by 7 bases, with 15 bases between the two germline ends. CDR1 and CDR2 from the germline V gene are SGHTA and FQGNSA. The CDR3 coding sequence is TGTGCCAGCAGCTTACGGACGGATACGGGGCAGCCCCAGCATTTT. Its protein product is CASSLRTDTGQPQHF.